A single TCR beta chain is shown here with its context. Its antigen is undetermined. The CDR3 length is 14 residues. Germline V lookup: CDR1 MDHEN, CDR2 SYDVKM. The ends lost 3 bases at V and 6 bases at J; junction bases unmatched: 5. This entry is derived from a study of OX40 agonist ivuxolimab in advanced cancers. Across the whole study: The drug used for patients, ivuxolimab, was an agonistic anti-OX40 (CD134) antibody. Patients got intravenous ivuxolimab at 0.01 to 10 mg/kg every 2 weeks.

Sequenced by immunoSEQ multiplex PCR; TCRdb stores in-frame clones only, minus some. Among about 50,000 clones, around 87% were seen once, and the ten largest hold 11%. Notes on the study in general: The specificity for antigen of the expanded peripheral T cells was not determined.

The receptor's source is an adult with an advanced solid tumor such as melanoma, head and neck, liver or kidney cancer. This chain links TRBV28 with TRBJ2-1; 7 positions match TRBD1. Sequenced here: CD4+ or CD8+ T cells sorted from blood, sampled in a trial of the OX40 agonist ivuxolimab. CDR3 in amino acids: CASSLIGTANEQFF. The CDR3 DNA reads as TGTGCCAGCAGTTTGATCGGGACAGCCAATGAGCAGTTCTTC.